The source of this TCR beta chain is a study of T cells in Graves' hyperthyroidism and ophthalmopathy. Findings of the study overall: Among thyroid clonotypes expanded above 0.001, most also appeared in blood.

RNA transcripts served as the template for amplifying TCR beta CDR3 regions. With the HTBI primer set, the TCR CDR3 went through a first round of RT-PCR. TCRdb processed the multiplex PCR reads anew with MiXCR; each CDR3 protein has one entry. In the table there are around 690,000 distinct CDR3 sequences, roughly 17% of which are singletons. The CDR3 covers 14 residues. V was pared by 1 base and J by 3 bases, with 12 bases between. Germline V gene lookup returns CDR1 SQVTM and CDR2 ANQGSEA. With regard to this clonotype: Its antigen is currently unknown.

Patients aged 18 to 65 had newly diagnosed hyperthyroidism of under 2 months' duration. Researchers barred patients who had uncontrolled infection, other autoimmune disease, pregnancy or lactation. The V call is TRBV29-1, the J call TRBJ1-2, with D unresolved. The sequence was collected from a man aged 50-60 years with Graves' hyperthyroidism. Sequencing was carried out using blood. The DNA for the CDR3 is TGCAGCGTTGAAGCTTATGGGGAACACTATGGCTACACCTTC. The encoded protein is CSVEAYGEHYGYTF. Complete variable domain (other parts from reference TRBV29-1 and TRBJ1-2): SAVISQKPSRDICQRGTSLTIQCQVDSQVTMMFWYRQQPGQSLTLIATANQGSEATYESGFVIDKFPISRPNLTFSTLTVSNMSPEDSSIYLCSVEAYGEHYGYTFGSGTRLTVV.